These 13 T cell receptor beta chains share one sample of origin, sequenced in a study of memory CD4+ T cells and cytomegalovirus serostatus. The protocol was immunoSEQ multiplex PCR, while the TCRdb copy is restricted to in-frame clones and leaves out a portion. Among tens of thousands of clones listed, around 78% were seen once. The sort gate was single viable CD3+CD4+CD8-CD45RO+ cells for memory CD4+ T cells. Input material: memory CD4+ T cells from blood. The receptor source for this set is an adult in good health and CMV-seronegative.

The chain's CDR3 is CASSLHGGETGELFF. The CDR3 coding sequence is TGTGCCAGCAGCTTACACGGGGGGGAGACCGGGGAGCTGTTTTTT. The gene calls are TRBV5-5 and TRBJ2-2; 8 bases fit TRBD2. The CDR3 is 15 residues long. Germline V gene lookup returns CDR1 SGHKS and CDR2 YYEKEE (reference sequence). V lost 2 bases to trimming and J lost 5 bases; unmatched junction nucleotides: 5.

In DNA, the CDR3 is TGTGCCAGCAGCGACATCGGGTCACCCCTCCACTTT. It encodes CASSDIGSPLHF. V usage is TRBV9 and J usage is TRBJ1-6; D not resolved. This CDR3 is 12 amino acids long. V was pared by 3 bases and J by 10 bases, with 8 bases between. Germline CDR1 is SGDLS and CDR2 is YYNGEE.

V gene TRBV7-2 combines with J gene TRBJ2-7; D remains unclear. Germline V gene data show CDR1 as SGHTA and CDR2 as FQGNSA. The CDR3 is 14 amino acids. Trimming removed 1 base from V and 3 bases from J, with 10 bases in between. The CDR3 spells CASSLELRNYEQYF. CDR3 bases: TGTGCCAGCAGCTTAGAACTCAGAAACTACGAGCAGTACTTC.

The chain recombines TRBV7-9 with TRBJ1-4, with D perhaps TRBD1 (6 bases). Germline CDR1 and CDR2: SEHNR and FQNEAQ (reference sequence). V was clipped by 1 base and J by 6 bases, with 15 bases between them. CDR3 length: 16 amino acids. DNA of the CDR3: TGTGCCAGCAGCTTAGTCCCGCCAGGGGCGCATGAAAAACTGTTTTTT. Its translation is CASSLVPPGAHEKLFF.

This chain joins TRBV30 and TRBJ2-7; D not certain. The CDR3 covers 14 residues. In germline, CDR1 is GTSNPN, CDR2 SVGIG (reference sequence). V lost 2 bases, J lost 2 bases, and 13 bases lay in between. Here the CDR3 DNA reads TGTGCCTGGAGTCGGGCCTCCTTCGCCTACGAGCAGTACTTC. Translating it yields CAWSRASFAYEQYF.

V gene TRBV28 combines with J gene TRBJ2-6; either TRBD1 or TRBD2 may fit D (6 bases each). V was shortened by 6 bases and J by 4 bases, with 16 bases between the two germline ends. This CDR3 has 16 residues. In germline, CDR1 is MDHEN, CDR2 SYDVKM. CDR3 sequence: CASRLGPGAGANVLTF. The CDR3 DNA is TGTGCCAGCAGGTTAGGTCCGGGGGCCGGGGCCAACGTCCTGACTTTC.

The genes are TRBV9 and TRBJ1-2; possibly TRBD1 for D (6 bases). This CDR3 is 14 amino acids long. Germline V gene lookup returns CDR1 SGDLS and CDR2 YYNGEE. V was pared by 0 bases and J by 7 bases, with 13 bases between. Written as DNA, the CDR3 is TGTGCCAGCAGCGTAGGGGACAAATTTCGTGGCTACACCTTC. Its protein product is CASSVGDKFRGYTF.

The chain is built from TRBV18 and TRBJ1-5; 12 bases match TRBD1. The V gene's germline CDR1 is KGHSH and CDR2 LQKENI. V shed 4 bases and J 5 bases; nucleotides not matched to a gene: 3. The CDR3 spans 15 residues. CDR3 region: CASSRDRGRDQPQHF. CDR3 nucleotide sequence: TGTGCCAGCTCACGGGACAGGGGGCGCGATCAGCCCCAGCATTTT.

The chain combines TRBV30 with TRBJ2-3; D could derive from TRBD1 or TRBD2 (5 bases each). This CDR3 has 14 residues. CDR1 is GTSNPN, CDR2 SVGIG, per germline (reference sequence). V lost 4 bases and J 2 bases, leaving 13 bases between the germline ends. As DNA, the CDR3 is TGTGCCTGGACTACGGGACCCATCACAGATACGCAGTATTTT. Its translation: CAWTTGPITDTQYF.

The chain combines TRBV28 with TRBJ1-1; 9 bases agree with TRBD1. The ends lost 6 bases at V and 3 bases at J; junction bases unmatched: 11. Germline CDR1 MDHEN, CDR2 SYDVKM. The CDR3 runs to 16 residues. The CDR3 DNA follows: TGTGCCAGCAGGCCTGGACAGGGGTTACCATACACTGAAGCTTTCTTT. The encoded protein is CASRPGQGLPYTEAFF.

This clone was seen a single time. V usage is TRBV5-5 and J usage is TRBJ2-7, with a possible D match to TRBD2 (7 bases). The germline CDR1 and CDR2 sequences are SGHKS and YYEKEE (reference sequence). The CDR3 has 13 residues. V was pared by 5 bases and J by 7 bases, with 16 bases between. This CDR3 reads CASSGGPRGEQYF. CDR3 sequence (DNA): TGTGCCAGCAGTGGGGGCCCGCGGGGGGAGCAGTACTTC.

With respect to this clone: The identical CDR3 is also encoded by other nucleotide sequences in the sample. The chain couples TRBV6-1 to TRBJ1-1, with D tentatively TRBD1 (5 bases). The V end was cut by 4 bases, the J end by 4 bases, with 7 bases between. This CDR3 comprises 12 residues. The germline V gene has CDR1 MNHNS and CDR2 SASEGT. Here the CDR3 DNA reads TGTGCCAGCAGTGTCGGGGGCACTGAAGCTTTCTTT. This translates into CASSVGGTEAFF.

This chain connects TRBV21-1 to TRBJ1-5. TRBV21-1 corresponds to a pseudogene. The CDR3 runs to 16 residues. CDR3 sequence reads: CASSLMGSVSNQPQHF. In DNA, the CDR3 is TGTGCCAGCAGCTTAATGGGCAGCGTATCAAATCAGCCCCAGCATTTT.